In its sample, the clone carrying this T cell receptor beta chain was seen many times. What it binds is unknown. Noted time point: blood at routine non-recurrence follow-up after resection. Whole RNA, isolated from tumor, nontumor lung or frozen PBMC, was sequenced without prior sorting. The sample originates from a study of spatial heterogeneity in lung cancer. Study conclusions and caveats: Resection blood, more than follow-up blood, showed ubiquitous expanded tumor TCRs.

Germline V gene data show CDR1 as MNHEY and CDR2 as SVGEGT. The length of the CDR3 is 12 residues. V was clipped by 7 bases and J by 6 bases, with 10 bases between them. From the 5' RACE reads, TCRdb called clonotypes with MiXCR, one entry per CDR3 protein. Of roughly 26,000 distinct CDR3 sequences detected, about 5.6% appear once; the ten largest clones hold 20% to 25%. The sequenced sample was PBMCs, obtained at follow-up. The receptor was isolated from a male donor with early-stage non-small cell lung cancer. The chain employs TRBV6-2 or TRBV6-3 and TRBJ1-5; D unclear. This chain's CDR3 is CASTGVGQPQHF. The CDR3 bases are TGTGCCAGCACCGGGGTAGGTCAGCCCCAGCATTTT.